A selection of T cell receptor beta chains follows, all from one sample in a study of T cells in localized non-small cell lung cancer. Sequencing was performed with immunoSEQ multiplex PCR; in TCRdb, only in-frame clones are kept and a portion is missing. Seen here are around 40,000 clones, approximately 84% observed once, and the top ten hold around 6.4%. The sample was peripheral blood, taken before any cancer treatment. These receptors were collected from a man aged 35 to 69 with stage I lung adenocarcinoma. CDR3s include the opening cysteine and the closing phenylalanine or tryptophan. Fields, in order: J gene, D gene, V gene, clone size, CDR3 DNA, CDR3 protein. A D gene is named only where the DNA matches it firmly. Part of the rows lack a size; the others show once, few, many or a class for expanded clones.

j_gene: TRBJ2-1
d_gene: .
v_gene: TRBV18
abundance: .
CDR3nt: TGTGCCAGCTCACCAAAGGGGCCCAATGAGCAGTTCTTC
CDR3aa: CASSPKGPNEQFF

j_gene: TRBJ2-7
d_gene: TRBD2
v_gene: TRBV18
abundance: .
CDR3nt: TGTGCCAGCTCACCAAAGAGCGGGAGGGATTACGAGCAGTACTTC
CDR3aa: CASSPKSGRDYEQYF

j_gene: TRBJ2-7
d_gene: TRBD1
v_gene: TRBV2
abundance: .
CDR3nt: TGTGCCAGCAGGCGAACAGGGGGCTTAACCTACGAGCAGTACTTC
CDR3aa: CASRRTGGLTYEQYF

j_gene: TRBJ2-6
d_gene: .
v_gene: TRBV7-9
abundance: .
CDR3nt: TGTGCCAGCAGCCCATCCGGGGCTGGGGCCAACGTCCTGACTTTC
CDR3aa: CASSPSGAGANVLTF

j_gene: TRBJ2-1
d_gene: TRBD2
v_gene: TRBV28
abundance: once
CDR3nt: TGTGCCAGCACCGATAGCGGGGGGTCCTACAATGAGCAGTTCTTC
CDR3aa: CASTDSGGSYNEQFF

j_gene: TRBJ2-1
d_gene: TRBD2
v_gene: TRBV27
abundance: few
CDR3nt: TGTGCCAGCAGTTTGCTAGCGGGAGGTAATGAGCAGTTCTTC
CDR3aa: CASSLLAGGNEQFF

j_gene: TRBJ2-6
d_gene: .
v_gene: TRBV28
abundance: .
CDR3nt: TGTGCCAGCAGTCTCCCCACACTCTCTGGGGCCAACGTCCTGACTTTC
CDR3aa: CASSLPTLSGANVLTF

j_gene: TRBJ2-1
d_gene: .
v_gene: TRBV5-1
abundance: few
CDR3nt: TGCGCCAGCACGAAGGACGGGGCCCCCTACAATGAGCAGTTCTTC
CDR3aa: CASTKDGAPYNEQFF

j_gene: TRBJ2-5
d_gene: TRBD1
v_gene: TRBV7-2
abundance: few
CDR3nt: TGTGCCAGCAGCCCCCCCCGGGACAGGGGTTTTTTTAGGGAGACCCAGTACTTC
CDR3aa: CASSPPRDRGFFRETQYF

j_gene: TRBJ2-1
d_gene: .
v_gene: TRBV7-2
abundance: once
CDR3nt: TGTGCCAGCAGCTTATTTGTCAATGAGCAGTTCTTC
CDR3aa: CASSLFVNEQFF

j_gene: TRBJ1-2
d_gene: .
v_gene: TRBV28
abundance: .
CDR3nt: TGTGCCAGCAGGTTGATAACAGGGGGCTACACCTTC
CDR3aa: CASRLITGGYTF

j_gene: TRBJ2-5
d_gene: .
v_gene: TRBV7-9
abundance: .
CDR3nt: TGTGCCAGCAGCTTTATTAGCGGACAAGAGACCCAGTACTTC
CDR3aa: CASSFISGQETQYF

j_gene: TRBJ1-1
d_gene: TRBD1
v_gene: TRBV12-5
abundance: once
CDR3nt: TGTGCTAGTGGTCCACACAGGGGGCGCTTCGCTGAAGCTTTCTTT
CDR3aa: CASGPHRGRFAEAFF

j_gene: TRBJ1-5
d_gene: .
v_gene: TRBV7-8
abundance: .
CDR3nt: TGTGCCAGCAGCTTAGAGGAAGGGCAGCCCCAGCATTTT
CDR3aa: CASSLEEGQPQHF

j_gene: TRBJ2-3
d_gene: .
v_gene: TRBV2
abundance: .
CDR3nt: TGTGCCAGCAGCCCTACGAGTAGCACAGATACGCAGTATTTT
CDR3aa: CASSPTSSTDTQYF

j_gene: TRBJ1-1
d_gene: .
v_gene: TRBV29-1
abundance: once
CDR3nt: TGCAGCACCCCCGGGCCGAACACTGAAGCTTTCTTT
CDR3aa: CSTPGPNTEAFF

j_gene: TRBJ2-3
d_gene: TRBD2
v_gene: TRBV5-1
abundance: .
CDR3nt: TGCGCCAGCAGCTTGGGTGGGACTAGCGGCACAGATACGCAGTATTTT
CDR3aa: CASSLGGTSGTDTQYF

j_gene: TRBJ2-7
d_gene: TRBD2
v_gene: TRBV7-9
abundance: large
CDR3nt: TGTGCCAGCAGCGTCGCGACTAGCGGGATCGACGAGCAGTACTTC
CDR3aa: CASSVATSGIDEQYF

j_gene: TRBJ2-4
d_gene: .
v_gene: TRBV5-1
abundance: .
CDR3nt: TGCGCCAGCAGCCCCTCGGGTATAGCCAAAAACATTCAGTACTTC
CDR3aa: CASSPSGIAKNIQYF

j_gene: TRBJ1-4
d_gene: .
v_gene: TRBV6-1
abundance: .
CDR3nt: TGTGCCAGCAGTGGGGGGGGGAGCAATGAAAAACTGTTTTTT
CDR3aa: CASSGGGSNEKLFF

j_gene: TRBJ1-1
d_gene: TRBD1
v_gene: TRBV7-8
abundance: .
CDR3nt: TGTGCCAGAAGGGTACACATGAAGGGGGGGGACAGCAATCTCACTGAAGCTTTCTTT
CDR3aa: CARRVHMKGGDSNLTEAFF

j_gene: TRBJ2-2
d_gene: .
v_gene: TRBV5-5
abundance: .
CDR3nt: TGTGCCAGCGCCCAAAGTCCCACGAGGGTAACGGAAACCGGGGAGCTGTTTTTT
CDR3aa: CASAQSPTRVTETGELFF

j_gene: TRBJ2-1
d_gene: .
v_gene: TRBV15
abundance: .
CDR3nt: TGTGCCACCAGTATCCAGTTTACTAATGTGGAGCAGTTCTTC
CDR3aa: CATSIQFTNVEQFF

j_gene: TRBJ2-7
d_gene: .
v_gene: TRBV19
abundance: .
CDR3nt: TGTGCCAGTAGTGACCGGGAGGAGCAGTACTTC
CDR3aa: CASSDREEQYF

j_gene: TRBJ2-7
d_gene: TRBD1
v_gene: TRBV19
abundance: .
CDR3nt: TGTGCCAGTAGTACAAAAAACCCGGAGAGACAGGGGGACTCCTACGAGCAGTACTTC
CDR3aa: CASSTKNPERQGDSYEQYF

j_gene: TRBJ2-1
d_gene: .
v_gene: TRBV6-6
abundance: .
CDR3nt: TGTGCCAGCAGTTATATCGGAACCCAGTTCTTC
CDR3aa: CASSYIGTQFF

j_gene: TRBJ2-7
d_gene: TRBD1
v_gene: TRBV28
abundance: .
CDR3nt: TGTGCCAGCAGTTCCGGACAGGAAAGCTACGAGCAGTACTTC
CDR3aa: CASSSGQESYEQYF

j_gene: TRBJ2-1
d_gene: .
v_gene: TRBV27
abundance: .
CDR3nt: TGTGCCAGCAGTCTAACTAGTAGCTCCTACAATGAGCAGTTCTTC
CDR3aa: CASSLTSSSYNEQFF

j_gene: TRBJ2-2
d_gene: .
v_gene: TRBV10-3
abundance: .
CDR3nt: TGTGCCATCAGGGCCTCTAGCCACTTGGACACCGGGGAGCTGTTTTTT
CDR3aa: CAIRASSHLDTGELFF

j_gene: TRBJ1-2
d_gene: .
v_gene: TRBV11-2
abundance: .
CDR3nt: TGTGCCAGCAGCTTAACAGAATATGGCTACACCTTC
CDR3aa: CASSLTEYGYTF

j_gene: TRBJ1-3
d_gene: .
v_gene: TRBV28
abundance: .
CDR3nt: TGTGCCAGCAGTATCAGGAGGACCGGAAACACCATATATTTT
CDR3aa: CASSIRRTGNTIYF

j_gene: TRBJ2-5
d_gene: .
v_gene: TRBV7-9
abundance: .
CDR3nt: TGTGCCAGCAAACCTGGGGGGCACCAAGAGACCCAGTACTTC
CDR3aa: CASKPGGHQETQYF

j_gene: TRBJ2-3
d_gene: .
v_gene: TRBV5-6
abundance: .
CDR3nt: TGTGCCAGCAGCTTGTTACATAGCACAGATACGCAGTATTTT
CDR3aa: CASSLLHSTDTQYF

j_gene: TRBJ2-3
d_gene: .
v_gene: TRBV18
abundance: .
CDR3nt: TGTGCCAGCTCACCTTTGGACAGTATCACAGATACGCAGTATTTT
CDR3aa: CASSPLDSITDTQYF

j_gene: TRBJ1-6
d_gene: .
v_gene: TRBV30
abundance: few
CDR3nt: TGTGCCTGGAGTCGGATCAATTCACCCCTCCACTTT
CDR3aa: CAWSRINSPLHF

j_gene: TRBJ2-1
d_gene: .
v_gene: TRBV6-6
abundance: .
CDR3nt: TGTGCCAGCAGTTCGCAGGGTTATGAGCAGTTCTTC
CDR3aa: CASSSQGYEQFF

j_gene: TRBJ2-5
d_gene: TRBD1
v_gene: TRBV5-1
abundance: .
CDR3nt: TGCGCCAGCAGCCCCTGGACAGGGGGTGGGGGGCAAGAGACCCAGTACTTC
CDR3aa: CASSPWTGGGGQETQYF

j_gene: TRBJ2-5
d_gene: TRBD2
v_gene: TRBV4-3
abundance: .
CDR3nt: TGCGCCAGCAGCCAAGGGGTGGGAGGGCTGGAGACCCAGTACTTC
CDR3aa: CASSQGVGGLETQYF

j_gene: TRBJ2-7
d_gene: .
v_gene: TRBV7-2
abundance: .
CDR3nt: TGTGCCAGCAGCCCCCCGAGCTACGAGCAGTACTTC
CDR3aa: CASSPPSYEQYF

j_gene: TRBJ2-1
d_gene: TRBD2
v_gene: TRBV7-8
abundance: .
CDR3nt: TGTGCCAGCAGCACCCGAAGATTGAGACTAGCGGAAGAGGAGCAGTTCTTC
CDR3aa: CASSTRRLRLAEEEQFF

j_gene: TRBJ2-3
d_gene: .
v_gene: TRBV29-1
abundance: .
CDR3nt: TGCAGCGTCGTGACGTCGGGAGCCACAGATACGCAGTATTTT
CDR3aa: CSVVTSGATDTQYF

j_gene: TRBJ2-2
d_gene: TRBD2
v_gene: TRBV5-4
abundance: .
CDR3nt: TGTGCCAGCAGCTTGACGAGACTAGCGAGCGGTGACACCGGGGAGCTGTTTTTT
CDR3aa: CASSLTRLASGDTGELFF

j_gene: TRBJ2-1
d_gene: TRBD2
v_gene: TRBV7-9
abundance: .
CDR3nt: TGTGCCAGCAGCTCTAGCGGCTCCTACAATGAGCAGTTCTTC
CDR3aa: CASSSSGSYNEQFF

j_gene: TRBJ2-7
d_gene: TRBD1
v_gene: TRBV5-1
abundance: .
CDR3nt: TGCGCCAGCAGCTTGGCACCGGGACAGTCCTACGAGCAGTACTTC
CDR3aa: CASSLAPGQSYEQYF

j_gene: TRBJ2-2
d_gene: .
v_gene: TRBV7-2
abundance: .
CDR3nt: TGTGCCAGCAGCCCCTACAGAGTCACCGGGGAGCTGTTTTTT
CDR3aa: CASSPYRVTGELFF

j_gene: TRBJ1-1
d_gene: .
v_gene: TRBV5-1
abundance: few
CDR3nt: TGCGCCAGCAGCTTCGATGGACAGAACACTGAAGCTTTCTTT
CDR3aa: CASSFDGQNTEAFF

j_gene: TRBJ1-1
d_gene: .
v_gene: TRBV10-3
abundance: .
CDR3nt: TGTGCCATCAGTGAGGGACAGCAGAACACTGAAGCTTTCTTT
CDR3aa: CAISEGQQNTEAFF